These 11 T cell receptor beta chains share one sample of origin, sequenced in a study of lymphopenia after photon versus proton radiotherapy (dated by TCRdb to between 2019 and 2020). Library construction relied on the immunoSEQ multiplex PCR assay. TCRdb carries this immuneACCESS record with in-frame sequences only. Its versions omit some clonotypes, under half of them owing to an unresolved V gene in the studies checked, with the rest unexplained. This sample comprises around 62,000 clones, roughly 84% of them detected only once. The ten largest clones add up to around 2% of the sample. The sequenced sample was peripheral blood, obtained from a patient treated with proton-based radiotherapy. The receptors originated from a man in his 60s with pancreatic cancer.

The chain has TRBV11-3 and TRBJ2-3; the match to TRBD2 covers 9 bases. V lost 1 base, J lost 6 bases, and 5 bases stayed unmatched. CDR1 is SGHNT, CDR2 YENEEA, per germline. This CDR3 spans 15 amino acids. This chain's CDR3 is CASSLVAGVRDTQYF. CDR3 DNA: TGTGCCAGCAGCTTAGTAGCGGGAGTAAGGGATACGCAGTATTTT.

This chain uses TRBV19 with TRBJ2-7; D tentatively fits TRBD1 or TRBD2 (5 bases each). The CDR3 is 14 residues long. Germline loops: CDR1 LNHDA, CDR2 SQIVND (reference sequence). The V end was cut by 5 bases, the J end by 2 bases, with 13 bases between. The CDR3 loop reads CASSPPGPPYEQYF. CDR3 nucleotides: TGTGCCAGTAGTCCTCCGGGACCTCCCTACGAGCAGTACTTC.

The V gene is TRBV5-6, the J gene TRBJ1-2, with unresolved D. V gave up 0 bases and J gave up 3 bases, with 9 bases separating them. Germline V gene lookup returns CDR1 SGHDT and CDR2 YYEEEE. This CDR3 is 14 amino acids long. Here the CDR3 reads CASSLGRADYGYTF. CDR3 bases: TGTGCCAGCAGCTTGGGTCGGGCTGACTATGGCTACACCTTC.

CDR3 sequence (DNA): TGTGCCAGCAGCCCCGGGTGGCGGGTCACTGAAGCTTTCTTT. Protein product: CASSPGWRVTEAFF. The V gene is TRBV5-4, the J gene TRBJ1-1; no clear D. CDR3 length: 14 residues. Per germline, CDR1 SGHNT and CDR2 YYREEE (reference sequence). Trimming stripped 4 bases from V and 4 bases from J, with 14 bases between.

This clone was observed a single time. The rearrangement uses TRBV27 and TRBJ2-5, with D tentatively TRBD2 (5 bases). Deletions cut 5 bases from V and 2 bases from J, with 9 bases between. Per the germline V gene, CDR1 is MNHEY and CDR2 is SMNVEV (reference sequence). CDR3 length: 13 amino acids. The CDR3 protein is CASSRREQETQYF. CDR3 nucleotide sequence: TGTGCCAGCAGTCGCCGGGAACAAGAGACCCAGTACTTC.

J is TRBJ1-3 and V is TRBV30, with D possibly matching TRBD1 (5 bases). Deletions cut 1 base from V and 7 bases from J, with 14 bases between. CDR1 and CDR2 (germline): GTSNPN, SVGIG (reference sequence). The CDR3 covers 14 residues. This chain's CDR3 is CAWSAVLGANTIYF. The DNA for the CDR3 is TGTGCCTGGAGTGCCGTACTAGGGGCGAACACCATATATTTT.

The chain employs TRBV4-1 and TRBJ2-7; D tentatively fits TRBD1 or TRBD2 (5 bases each). CDR3 length equals 15 residues. Trimming removed 3 bases from V and 1 base from J, with 13 bases in between. Germline CDR1 MGHRA, CDR2 YSYEKL. This chain's CDR3 is CASSQTGTQSYEQYF. In DNA form, the CDR3 reads TGCGCCAGCAGCCAGACCGGGACCCAGTCCTACGAGCAGTACTTC.

The CDR3 is CASSLEDRPSSYNEQFF. CDR3 in DNA: TGTGCCAGCAGCTTAGAGGACAGGCCGAGCTCCTACAATGAGCAGTTCTTC. V and J are TRBV7-3 and TRBJ2-1, with TRBD1 matching over 7 bases. The length of the CDR3 is 17 residues. The trim removed 2 bases at V and 0 bases at J, leaving 7 bases unmatched. Germline CDR1 SGHTA, CDR2 FQGTGA.

The chain has TRBV19 and TRBJ2-1; D is tentatively TRBD1 or TRBD2 (5 bases each). V lost 0 bases, J lost 4 bases, and 10 bases lay in between. Germline values: CDR1 LNHDA, CDR2 SQIVND (reference sequence). This CDR3 comprises 15 residues. DNA of the CDR3: TGTGCCAGTAGTATAGATCCGGGACCATACAATGAGCAGTTCTTC. It is translated as CASSIDPGPYNEQFF.

The V gene is TRBV28, the J gene TRBJ1-2, with TRBD1 as a possible D gene (6 bases). V shed 5 bases and J shed 8 bases, with 12 bases lying between them. Germline CDR1 and CDR2: MDHEN and SYDVKM. The CDR3 spans 12 residues. CDR3 DNA sequence: TGTGCCAGCAGTAACAGGGTTGGAGGCTACACCTTC. Residues: CASSNRVGGYTF.

The chain couples TRBV7-2 to TRBJ1-4, with D hard to call. The V and J ends lost 2 bases and 7 bases respectively, with 5 bases between them. Germline lookup yields CDR1 SGHTA and CDR2 FQGNSA. CDR3 size: 12 residues. Here the CDR3 DNA reads TGTGCCAGCAGCTTACTGGGTGAAAAACTGTTTTTT. Residues: CASSLLGEKLFF. Full variable domain (rest looked up from reference TRBV7-2 and TRBJ1-4): GAGVSQSPSNKVTEKGKDVELRCDPISGHTALYWYRQSLGQGLEFLIYFQGNSAPDKSGLPSDRFSAERTGGSVSTLTIQRTQQEDSAVYLCASSLLGEKLFFGSGTQLSVL.